The text below deals with one T cell receptor beta chain. Which antigen it targets is not known. It has no much larger one-base neighbor in the sample; base qualities were not kept. The source of the sample is a study of blood T cell repertoires in COVID-19 (dated by TCRdb to 2018 to 2020). Background on the whole study: The collaborator samples originated in the United States, Italy and Spain and spanned the acute and convalescent phases of COVID-19. The prospective study material was composed of cDNA or gDNA derived from T cells, B-cell-depleted T cells, or PBMCs. The dataset comprised deeply sampled blood TCRbeta repertoires from subjects exposed to, actively infected with, or recovered from COVID-19. The repertoires were released in a freely available public database intended as a resource for research on the immune response to SARS-CoV-2. The samples were drawn from two sources: the first 160 participants of the ongoing ImmuneRACE study, and fewer than 1,500 subjects contributed by 6 global collaborators. Nearly every sample came with metadata listing a de-identified subject ID, COVID-19 status, age in years and sex. Where available, HLA class I and class II types were obtained from metadata supplied by the sample provider rather than from assay-based typing. What the research found in general, with its limitations: The amount of clinical and demographic metadata varied by source and participant and was provided uncurated.

Based on the germline V gene, the CDR1 and CDR2 sequences are SQVTM and ANQGSEA. The CDR3 goes from the cysteine to the phenylalanine over 11 residues. Of all the DNA, just the CDR3 is kept, 33 bases in frame from base 1. V and J are trimmed by 5 bases and 7 bases, and the gene matches miss 2 bases of the junction. At one collaborating source in Seattle, patients were enrolled during active infection and were followed longitudinally through the course of disease. Collaborating institutions collected whole blood in K2EDTA tubes following their own protocols. For TCRbeta analysis, collaborators shipped samples as frozen whole blood, isolated PBMCs, or DNA extracted from either of those sample types. The immunoSEQ Assay, a bias-controlled multiplex PCR, was used to amplify TCRbeta CDR3 regions from genomic DNA. The authors' pipeline ran thus. The number of nucleated cells in each sample was estimated by amplification of reference gene primers within the assay. To quantify the absolute abundance of each unique TCRbeta CDR3 rearrangement, sequence reads were collapsed and filtered. For each sample, productive Simpson clonality was calculated as the square root of Simpson's diversity index over productive rearrangements. This immuneACCESS table, as held by TCRdb, lists in-frame sequences with V and J called but not all clones. Of the missing ones, under half trace to an unresolved V gene in checked studies; the others have no known cause. V, J and clone size are taken as reported in that table, and D and trimming were inferred from the DNA itself. This sample holds 500,000 to 600,000 clones; 70% to 90% were observed only once. The biggest ten clones account for around 8% of the sample.

Material: peripheral blood. The V and J segments used are TRBV29-1 and TRBJ1-1; 9 nucleotides in the junction match TRBD1. The sequence was collected from a woman aged 50 to 60 with COVID-19, enrolled during active disease. The nucleotide sequence reads TGCAGCGTTCACAGGGGGCATGAAGCTTTCTTT. It translates to CSVHRGHEAFF.